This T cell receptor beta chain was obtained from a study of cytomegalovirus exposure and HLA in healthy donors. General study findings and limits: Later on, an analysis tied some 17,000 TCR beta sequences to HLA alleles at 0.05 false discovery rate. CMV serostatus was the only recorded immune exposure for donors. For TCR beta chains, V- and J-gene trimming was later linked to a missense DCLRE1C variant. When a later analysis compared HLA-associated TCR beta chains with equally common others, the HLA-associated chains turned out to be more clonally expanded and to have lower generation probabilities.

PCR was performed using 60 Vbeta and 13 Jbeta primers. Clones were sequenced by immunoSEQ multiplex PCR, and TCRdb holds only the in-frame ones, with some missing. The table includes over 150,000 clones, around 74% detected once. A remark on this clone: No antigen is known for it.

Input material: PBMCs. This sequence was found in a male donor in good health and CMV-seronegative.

This chain's CDR3 is CASSTRTDLGWQFF. In DNA form, the CDR3 reads TGTGCCAGCAGCACCCGGACAGATTTGGGGTGGCAGTTCTTC. The rearrangement links TRBV9 to TRBJ2-1; perhaps TRBD1 as D (6 bases). Trimming removed 4 bases from V and 12 bases from J, with 20 bases in between. The CDR3 loop spans 14 amino acids. Germline loops: CDR1 SGDLS, CDR2 YYNGEE.